Many counts were recorded for the clone carrying this T cell receptor beta chain. TCR beta CDR3 amplification used RNA transcripts. RT-PCR in the first round used HTBI primers; a second-round multiplex PCR followed. TCRdb reprocessed the multiplex PCR reads with MiXCR, giving one entry per CDR3 protein. The table lists 200,000 to 250,000 distinct CDR3 sequences, under 25% of them singletons. This record comes from a study of Graves' ophthalmopathy and Graves' hyperthyroidism. About the study: Peripheral blood sampling preceded any treatment and occurred at initial diagnosis.

Ophthalmopathy cases showed moderate-to-severe activity, scoring CAS ≥3 and NOSPECS ≥4, with duration under 3 months. The PBMCs originated from roughly 10 ml of fresh peripheral blood. Sequenced material: peripheral blood. This receptor was taken from a woman between 45 and 60 years old with Graves' ophthalmopathy.

The CDR3 sequence: CASSLALAGVGETQYF. The CDR3 DNA follows: TGTGCCAGCAGCTTAGCGCTAGCGGGAGTAGGAGAGACCCAGTACTTC. V is TRBV7-2 and J is TRBJ2-5; TRBD2 aligns across 10 bases. There are 16 residues in the CDR3. V gave up 0 bases and J gave up 4 bases; unmatched junction bases: 5. CDR1 is SGHTA, CDR2 FQGNSA, per germline.